The 24 T cell receptor beta chains below were found in one sample sequenced in a study of shared clonotypes between healthy human individuals (dated by TCRdb to about 2020). Library generation was performed with the immunoSEQ multiplex PCR assay. Imported from immuneACCESS, the table was reduced by TCRdb to in-frame sequences with V and J called. These copies leave out some clones; in studies compared against another copy, an unresolved V gene accounts for under half, and the cause of the remainder is not known. The sample contains 2 million to 3 million clones, approximately 93% of them found a single time. The top ten clones comprise 0.36% of the sample. The sequencing input was naive CD4+ T cells from PBMCs. According to the study, the label for this sample's cell subset or site signals: CD45RA+ positively selected. These receptors came from a man younger than 35 in good health. Some clones in this sample may be carry-over from other donors' samples.

The J gene is TRBJ2-3, the V gene TRBV30; possible D gene TRBD2, 7 bases. This CDR3 comprises 15 residues. Trimming shortened V by 0 bases and J by 0 bases, and 10 bases separated the two germline ends. Germline loops: CDR1 GTSNPN, CDR2 SVGIG (reference sequence). The CDR3 coding sequence is TGTGCCTGGAGTGTAGGCGGGGGCAGCACAGATACGCAGTATTTT. Translating gives CAWSVGGGSTDTQYF.

The gene calls are TRBV28 and TRBJ1-2; 7 nucleotides align to TRBD1. This CDR3 has 14 residues. The V gene end was trimmed by 8 bases and the J gene end by 6 bases; junction bases not matched to a gene: 12. Germline-derived CDR1 and CDR2 are MDHEN and SYDVKM. The CDR3 region is CASSNLKGANGYTF. The CDR3 region has the DNA TGTGCCAGCTCCAACTTAAAGGGGGCAAATGGCTACACCTTC.

The chain carries TRBV5-1 and TRBJ2-7; tentative D call: TRBD1 (5 bases). The CDR3 has 15 amino acids. Trimming cost V 0 bases and J 2 bases, with 12 bases left between them. Germline loops: CDR1 SGHRS, CDR2 YFSETQ. The DNA for the CDR3 is TGCGCCAGCAGCTTGGAAGGGGCTGCAACCTACGAGCAGTACTTC. It specifies CASSLEGAATYEQYF.

The chain joins TRBV12-2 to TRBJ2-1; TRBD1, the table's D call, was not compared with the DNA. TRBV12-2 is termed a pseudogene. The CDR3 totals 16 residues. Here the CDR3 reads CASRSRGTGGPREQFF. DNA for the CDR3: TGTGCAAGTCGGTCCCGAGGGACAGGGGGCCCCAGGGAGCAGTTCTTC.

This clone appeared a few times. The chain employs TRBV19 and TRBJ2-7; D may correspond to TRBD1 or TRBD2 (5 bases each). Germline CDR1 LNHDA, CDR2 SQIVND (reference sequence). V dropped 6 bases and J dropped 2 bases, with 8 bases sitting between them. This CDR3 region has 12 residues. Here the CDR3 reads CASRTGPYEQYF. CDR3 DNA sequence: TGTGCCAGTAGGACGGGACCCTACGAGCAGTACTTC.

The chain links TRBV5-1 to TRBJ1-4; no clear D gene. V lost 0 bases and J lost 7, with 10 bases in between. The CDR3 contains 14 residues. Germline lookup yields CDR1 SGHRS and CDR2 YFSETQ. The CDR3: CASSLEPQREKLFF. The DNA for the CDR3 is TGCGCCAGCAGCTTGGAACCGCAGCGTGAAAAACTGTTTTTT.

The chain couples TRBV4-1 to TRBJ1-4; D gene uncertain. Trimming pared 1 base from V and 0 bases from J, leaving 12 bases between. CDR1 and CDR2 from the germline V gene are MGHRA and YSYEKL. There are 17 residues in the CDR3. CDR3 loop: CASSQAGDLSTNEKLFF. In nucleotides, the CDR3 is TGCGCCAGCAGCCAAGCTGGGGATCTATCAACTAATGAAAAACTGTTTTTT.

J is TRBJ2-2 and V is TRBV5-4, with TRBD2 matching 10 bases. The length of the CDR3 is 15 residues. Per germline, CDR1 SGHNT and CDR2 YYREEE (reference sequence). V lost 2 bases to trimming and J lost 4 bases; unmatched junction nucleotides: 2. The CDR3 protein is CASSFPSGSTGELFF. CDR3 bases: TGTGCCAGCAGCTTCCCTAGCGGGAGCACCGGGGAGCTGTTTTTT.

Concerning this clone: In the same sample, other DNA sequences code for this CDR3. This chain joins TRBV5-4 and TRBJ1-1; 9 nucleotides agree with TRBD1. Trimming cost V 4 bases and J 1 base; bases outside gene matches: 2. The CDR3 has 14 amino acids. CDR1 SGHNT and CDR2 YYREEE come from the germline V gene (reference sequence). In nucleotides, the CDR3 is TGTGCCAGCAGCCGGGGACAGGGGAACACTGAAGCTTTCTTT. Translation gives CASSRGQGNTEAFF.

The chain uses TRBV5-5 and TRBJ1-5; D remains unclear. The CDR3 loop spans 15 amino acids. Trimming cost V 3 bases and J 1 base, with 11 bases left between them. Germline V gives CDR1 SGHKS, CDR2 YYEKEE (reference sequence). In DNA form, the CDR3 reads TGTGCCAGCAGCTCCATATTGGGGAGCAATCAGCCCCAGCATTTT. This sequence encodes CASSSILGSNQPQHF.

The chain has TRBV11-1 and TRBJ2-7; D perhaps matches TRBD1 (6 bases). V was trimmed by 5 bases and J by 3 bases, leaving 17 bases between them. Germline V CDR1 and CDR2: SGHAT, FQDESV (reference sequence). CDR3 length: 15 residues. The CDR3 reads CASSPRGRSYYEQYF. The DNA for the CDR3 is TGTGCCAGCAGCCCCAGGGGCAGGAGTTACTACGAGCAGTACTTC. The full variable domain, with the rest looked up from reference TRBV11-1 and TRBJ2-7, is EAEVAQSPRYKITEKSQAVAFWCDPISGHATLYWYRQILGQGPELLVQFQDESVVDDSQLPKDRFSAERLKGVDSTLKIQPAELGDSAMYLCASSPRGRSYYEQYFGPGTRLTVT.

This chain connects TRBV7-2 to TRBJ2-7; D may be TRBD2 (6 bases). Germline V gene lookup returns CDR1 SGHTA and CDR2 FQGNSA. This CDR3 has 15 residues. Trimming stripped 3 bases from V and 2 bases from J, with 14 bases between. The CDR3 sequence is CASSFGGVIAYEQYF. The CDR3 DNA reads as TGTGCCAGCAGCTTCGGGGGAGTAATAGCCTACGAGCAGTACTTC.

The chain couples TRBV2 to TRBJ2-7; perhaps TRBD1 as D (6 bases). Germline V lookup: CDR1 SNHLY, CDR2 FYNNEI. This CDR3 spans 14 amino acids. The V and J ends lost 4 bases and 0 bases respectively, with 10 bases between them. CDR3 in DNA: TGTGCCAGCAGTGGAGAAGGGGGCTCCTACGAGCAGTACTTC. Translating it yields CASSGEGGSYEQYF.

The rearrangement joins TRBV9 to TRBJ1-3, with D possibly matching TRBD1 (5 bases). From germline, CDR1 is SGDLS and CDR2 YYNGEE. There are 15 residues in the CDR3. Trimming left V 0 bases short and J 7 bases short, with 14 bases between. The CDR3 nucleotides are TGTGCCAGCAGCGTAGCGGCAGGGAATAAGAACACCATATATTTT. It is translated as CASSVAAGNKNTIYF.

The chain has TRBV4-1 and TRBJ2-1; D remains ambiguous. V was cut by 1 base and J by 8 bases, with 12 bases left in between. This CDR3 has 14 residues. Germline assignment: CDR1 MGHRA and CDR2 YSYEKL. CDR3 DNA sequence: TGCGCCAGCAGCCAAGTTTCGAGAGCGTATGAGCAGTTCTTC. It encodes CASSQVSRAYEQFF.

V usage is TRBV28 and J usage is TRBJ1-5; D may be TRBD1 (6 bases). Germline V gene data show CDR1 as MDHEN and CDR2 as SYDVKM. V lost 6 bases and J lost 0, with 18 bases in between. The CDR3 totals 17 residues. The CDR3 nucleotides are TGTGCCAGCAGAACCCACTGGGGGCCCCTTAGCAATCAGCCCCAGCATTTT. Amino acids: CASRTHWGPLSNQPQHF.

Points on this clone: This sample also contains other DNA sequences that code for the same CDR3. This sequence joins TRBV10-3 and TRBJ1-5; no firm D call. The ends were cut back, 0 bases at V and 6 bases at J, with 0 bases in the middle. The CDR3 contains 11 residues. From germline, CDR1 is ENHRY and CDR2 SYGVKD. The CDR3 reads CAISESQPQHF. CDR3 nucleotide sequence: TGTGCCATCAGTGAGTCTCAGCCCCAGCATTTT.

This rearrangement joins TRBV28 to TRBJ1-1; possible D gene TRBD1, 6 bases. The V and J ends lost 5 bases and 4 bases respectively, with 14 bases between them. From germline, CDR1 is MDHEN and CDR2 SYDVKM. CDR3 size: 14 residues. The chain's CDR3 is CASSPTGHGTEAFF. The CDR3 nucleotides read TGTGCCAGCAGTCCCACAGGGCATGGCACTGAAGCTTTCTTT. Filled out from reference TRBV28 and TRBJ1-1, the complete variable domain reads DVKVTQSSRYLVKRTGEKVFLECVQDMDHENMFWYRQDPGLGLRLIYFSYDVKMKEKGDIPEGYSVSREKKERFSLILESASTNQTSMYLCASSPTGHGTEAFFGQGTRLTVV.

This chain connects TRBV7-8 to TRBJ2-7, with a tentative D call TRBD1 (5 bases). V was cut by 4 bases and J by 2 bases, with 9 bases left in between. The CDR3 runs to 13 residues. CDR1 and CDR2 from the germline V gene are SGHVS and FQNEAQ. CDR3 region: CASSSDKAYEQYF. CDR3 DNA sequence: TGTGCCAGCAGCTCGGACAAAGCCTACGAGCAGTACTTC.

This clone occurred once. V is TRBV6-5 and J is TRBJ1-2; maybe TRBD1 (6 bases). The CDR3 is made up of 11 amino acids. Germline V gene lookup returns CDR1 MNHEY and CDR2 SVGAGI. The V end was cut by 5 bases, the J end by 8 bases, with 9 bases between. CDR3 protein: CASSTRGGYTF. The CDR3, as DNA: TGTGCCAGCAGTACTAGGGGGGGCTACACCTTC.

J is TRBJ2-3 and V is TRBV2; D is perhaps TRBD2 (6 bases). Trimming cost V 6 bases and J 4 bases, with 8 bases left between them. CDR3 size: 12 residues. The germline gives CDR1 SNHLY, CDR2 FYNNEI. CDR3 bases: TGTGCCAGCAGCAGGGACTCAGATACGCAGTATTTT. Translated: CASSRDSDTQYF.

The rearrangement uses TRBV29-1 and TRBJ2-3, with no clear D. Trimming took 2 bases from V and 5 from J, leaving 5 bases between them. The CDR3 is made up of 11 amino acids. Germline V gene lookup returns CDR1 SQVTM and CDR2 ANQGSEA. The CDR3 DNA follows: TGCAGCGTTGAACCGGGAGATACGCAGTATTTT. Protein product: CSVEPGDTQYF.

This clone was seen a single time. The rearrangement uses TRBV6-6 and TRBJ2-1, with D tentatively TRBD1 (5 bases). Germline V gene data show CDR1 as MNHNY and CDR2 as SVGAGI (reference sequence). Between the trimmed V and J ends, which lost 6 bases and 0 bases, there was a span of 6 bases. The CDR3 spans 13 residues. The CDR3 region has the DNA TGTGCCAGCAGAGACAGCTCCTACAATGAGCAGTTCTTC. Protein product: CASRDSSYNEQFF.

This clone was seen a single time. The junction shows a germline mismatch at one end, possibly a read error. The J gene is TRBJ2-5, the V gene TRBV11-2; no clear D gene. The CDR3 is 14 amino acids. Germline V CDR1 and CDR2: SGHAT, FQNNGV. CDR3 amino acids: CASSLDMIVETQYF. The DNA for the CDR3 is TGTGCCAGCAGCCTAGACATGATTGTGGAGACCCAGTACTTC.